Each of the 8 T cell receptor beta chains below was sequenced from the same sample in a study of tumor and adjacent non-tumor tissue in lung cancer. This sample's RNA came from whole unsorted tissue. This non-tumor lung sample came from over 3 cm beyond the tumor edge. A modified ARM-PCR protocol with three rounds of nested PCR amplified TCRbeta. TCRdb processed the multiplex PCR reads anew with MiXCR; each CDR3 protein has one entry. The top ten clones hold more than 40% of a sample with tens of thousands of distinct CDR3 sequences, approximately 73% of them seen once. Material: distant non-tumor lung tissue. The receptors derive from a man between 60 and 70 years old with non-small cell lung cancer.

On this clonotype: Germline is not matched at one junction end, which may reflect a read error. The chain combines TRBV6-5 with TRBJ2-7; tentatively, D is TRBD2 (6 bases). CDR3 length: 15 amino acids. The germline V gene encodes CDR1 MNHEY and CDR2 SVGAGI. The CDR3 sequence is CANSSPHRDSDGQYF. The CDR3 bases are TGTGCCAACAGTTCGCCCCACCGGGACTCCGACGGACAGTACTTC.

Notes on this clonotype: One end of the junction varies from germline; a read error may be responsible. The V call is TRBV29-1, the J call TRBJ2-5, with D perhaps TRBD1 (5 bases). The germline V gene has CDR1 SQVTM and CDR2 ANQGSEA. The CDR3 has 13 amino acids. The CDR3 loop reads CSVETGIQETQHF. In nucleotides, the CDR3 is TGCAGCGTTGAAACAGGTATACAAGAGACCCAGCATTTC. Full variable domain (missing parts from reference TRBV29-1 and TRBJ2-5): SAVISQKPSRDICQRGTSLTIQCQVDSQVTMMFWYRQQPGQSLTLIATANQGSEATYESGFVIDKFPISRPNLTFSTLTVSNMSPEDSSIYLCSVETGIQETQHFGPGTRLLVL.

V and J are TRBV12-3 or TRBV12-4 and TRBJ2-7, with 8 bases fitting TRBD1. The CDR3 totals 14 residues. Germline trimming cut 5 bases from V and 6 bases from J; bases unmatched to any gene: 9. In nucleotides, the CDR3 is TGTGCCAGCAGTCACGGGGCAGGGGGCCTCGAGCAGTACTTC. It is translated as CASSHGAGGLEQYF.

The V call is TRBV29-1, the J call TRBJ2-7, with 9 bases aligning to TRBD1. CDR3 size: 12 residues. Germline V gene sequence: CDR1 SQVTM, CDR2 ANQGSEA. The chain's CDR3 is CSVRTGAYEQYF. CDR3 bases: TGCAGTGTTAGGACAGGGGCCTACGAGCAGTACTTC.

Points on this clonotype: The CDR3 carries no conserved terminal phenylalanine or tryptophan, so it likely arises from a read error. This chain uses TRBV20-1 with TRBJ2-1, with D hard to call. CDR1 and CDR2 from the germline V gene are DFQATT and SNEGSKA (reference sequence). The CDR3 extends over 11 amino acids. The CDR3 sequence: CNAIPENEQFL. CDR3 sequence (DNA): TGCAATGCTATCCCCGAGAATGAGCAGTTCCTC.

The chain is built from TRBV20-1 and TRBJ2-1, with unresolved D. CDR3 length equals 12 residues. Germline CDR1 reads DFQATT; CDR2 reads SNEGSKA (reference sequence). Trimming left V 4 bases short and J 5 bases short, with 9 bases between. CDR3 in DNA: TGCAGTGCTAAGGAATCGAACAATGAGCAGTTCTTC. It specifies CSAKESNNEQFF.

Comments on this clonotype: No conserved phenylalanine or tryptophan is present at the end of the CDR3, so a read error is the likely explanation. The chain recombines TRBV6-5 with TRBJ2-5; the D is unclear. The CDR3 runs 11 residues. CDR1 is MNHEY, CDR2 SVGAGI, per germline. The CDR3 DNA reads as TGTGCCGGCAGAGACACGTTGAGCCAGTACTTA. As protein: CAGRDTLSQYL.

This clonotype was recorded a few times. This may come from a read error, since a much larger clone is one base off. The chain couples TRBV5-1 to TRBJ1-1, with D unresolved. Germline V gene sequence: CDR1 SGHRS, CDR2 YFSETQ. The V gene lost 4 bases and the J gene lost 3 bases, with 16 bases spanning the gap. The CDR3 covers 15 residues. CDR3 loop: CASSRTNMADTEAFF. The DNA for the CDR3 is TGCGCCAGCAGCCGTACGAACATGGCGGACACTGAAGCTTTCTTT.